What follows are 14 T cell receptor beta chains derived from one specimen sequenced in a study of Graves' ophthalmopathy and Graves' hyperthyroidism. The TCR beta CDR3 regions underwent amplification from RNA transcripts. First-round RT-PCR with HTBI primers preceded a second-round multiplex PCR. TCRdb redid the calling of the multiplex PCR reads with MiXCR, one entry per CDR3 protein. The sample records around 340,000 distinct CDR3 sequences, roughly 15% being singletons. The sequencing sample was made of peripheral blood. The receptors derive from an adult man with Graves' ophthalmopathy.

This clonotype was seen many times. The chain uses TRBV2 and TRBJ2-2; maybe TRBD1 (5 bases). Germline CDR1 SNHLY, CDR2 FYNNEI. This CDR3 spans 13 amino acids. Trimming pared 8 bases from V and 2 bases from J, leaving 9 bases between. CDR3 in amino acids: CASQGSNTGELFF. CDR3 nucleotide sequence: TGTGCCAGCCAGGGTTCAAACACCGGGGAGCTGTTTTTT.

This clonotype was found many times. V gene TRBV3-1 combines with J gene TRBJ1-2, with D hard to call. Per germline, CDR1 LGHDT and CDR2 YNNKEL (reference sequence). There are 13 residues in the CDR3. V dropped 5 bases and J dropped 6 bases, with 13 bases sitting between them. CDR3 nucleotides: TGTGCCAGCAGCTCACAGAGAGGAAATGGCTACACCTTC. Translating it yields CASSSQRGNGYTF. Drawing the rest from reference TRBV3-1 and TRBJ1-2, the complete variable domain is DTAVSQTPKYLVTQMGNDKSIKCEQNLGHDTMYWYKQDSKKFLKIMFSYNNKELIINETVPNRFSPKSPDKAHLNLHINSLELGDSAVYFCASSSQRGNGYTFGSGTRLTVV.

This clonotype was seen at least ten times. This chain uses TRBV6-1 with TRBJ2-7; 8 nucleotides agree with TRBD1. The CDR3 is 16 residues long. Germline values: CDR1 MNHNS, CDR2 SASEGT. With 6 bases clipped from V and 6 bases from J, the junction kept 16 bases outside the gene matches. CDR3 amino acids: CASSAIYPGQGGEQYF. The DNA of the CDR3 is TGTGCCAGCAGCGCGATATACCCCGGACAGGGTGGCGAGCAGTACTTC.

Regarding this clonotype: One junction end does not reproduce the germline sequence, and a read error may be involved. The chain links TRBV12-3 or TRBV12-4 to TRBJ2-7; D is uncertain. This CDR3 contains 15 residues. CDR3 coding DNA: TGTGCCAGCAGTTTACAGGCGGCGCTTCCCTACGAGCAGTCCTTC. The encoded protein is CASSLQAALPYEQSF.

This clonotype was picked up many times. CDR3 amino acids: CASSYRRGRLEQYF. In nucleotides, the CDR3 is TGTGCCAGCAGTTACAGGCGCGGACGACTAGAGCAGTACTTC. The rearrangement joins TRBV6-5 to TRBJ2-7, with D perhaps TRBD2 (5 bases). The CDR3 covers 14 residues. V dropped 2 bases and J dropped 7 bases, with 15 bases sitting between them. Germline V gene lookup returns CDR1 MNHEY and CDR2 SVGAGI.

This clonotype has a count of ten or more. The V gene is TRBV19, the J gene TRBJ1-5; no definite D call. Germline V CDR1 and CDR2: LNHDA, SQIVND (reference sequence). CDR3 length equals 15 residues. Trimming removed 6 bases from V and 2 bases from J, with 14 bases in between. DNA for the CDR3: TGTGCCAGTAGCGTGGACCACCTGGGCAATCAGCCCCAGCATTTT. It translates to CASSVDHLGNQPQHF.

This clonotype was counted at least ten times. The rearrangement joins TRBV9 to TRBJ2-2, with TRBD2 matching over 7 bases. CDR1 SGDLS and CDR2 YYNGEE come from the germline V gene. J gave up 0 bases and V 2 bases, and 13 bases lay outside the gene matches. CDR3 size: 19 residues. The CDR3 region is CASSVREPSEEANTGELFF. The CDR3 nucleotides are TGTGCCAGCAGCGTGCGGGAGCCAAGCGAAGAGGCGAACACCGGGGAGCTGTTTTTT.

This clonotype was counted only a few times. A much larger clonotype is one base distant, so this may be a read error. The CDR3 DNA follows: TGTGCCAGCAGTTGCTCGAGTCAGGGCGAACTCTCCTACGAGCAGTACTTC. Amino acid sequence: CASSCSSQGELSYEQYF. The chain couples TRBV6-2 or TRBV6-3 to TRBJ2-7, with D perhaps TRBD1 (5 bases). With 4 bases removed from V and 0 bases from J, the gap between germline ends came to 19 bases. The CDR3 is 17 amino acids. The germline gives CDR1 MNHEY, CDR2 SVGEGT.

This clonotype was seen at least ten times. This chain connects TRBV20-1 to TRBJ1-5; D is unclear. From germline, CDR1 is DFQATT and CDR2 SNEGSKA (reference sequence). This CDR3 has 14 residues. V lost 5 bases and J lost 5, with 16 bases in between. CDR3 loop: CSARPGVPDQPQHF. CDR3 nucleotides: TGCAGTGCTCGCCCTGGGGTCCCTGATCAGCCCCAGCATTTT.

Ten or more counts support this clonotype. The chain uses TRBV4-1 and TRBJ2-7; 12 positions match TRBD2. CDR1 and CDR2 from the germline V gene are MGHRA and YSYEKL. This CDR3 comprises 17 residues. With V trimmed by 5 bases and J by 0 bases, 8 bases remained unmatched. This CDR3 is CASSYRTSGDLSYEQYF. CDR3 nucleotide sequence: TGCGCCAGCAGCTACAGGACTAGCGGGGATCTCTCCTACGAGCAGTACTTC.

This clonotype was recorded at least ten times. CDR3 protein: CASSLTRGHLYEQYF. As DNA, the CDR3 is TGCGCCAGCAGCCTAACCCGAGGACACCTCTACGAGCAGTACTTC. This chain connects TRBV5-1 to TRBJ2-7; possible D gene TRBD1, 5 bases. Per the germline V gene, CDR1 is SGHRS and CDR2 is YFSETQ. Trimming shortened V by 4 bases and J by 3 bases, and 17 bases separated the two germline ends. The CDR3 is made up of 15 amino acids.

Many counts were recorded for this clonotype. The rearrangement joins TRBV11-1 to TRBJ2-7; a weak D match, TRBD1 (6 bases). The CDR3 length is 13 residues. The V end lost 1 base, the J end lost 6 bases, and 10 bases lay between the germline ends. Looked up from germline, CDR1 is SGHAT and CDR2 is FQDESV (reference sequence). Here the CDR3 reads CASSLDRVFEQYF. CDR3 DNA sequence: TGTGCCAGCAGCTTAGACAGGGTCTTCGAGCAGTACTTC.

At least ten counts were recorded for this clonotype. The chain joins TRBV6-2 or TRBV6-3 to TRBJ2-7; D perhaps matches TRBD1 (6 bases). Germline V gives CDR1 MNHEY, CDR2 SVGEGT. This CDR3 comprises 13 residues. V was trimmed by 6 bases and J by 6 bases, leaving 15 bases between them. The CDR3 nucleotides are TGTGCCAGCAGGGATAGTGACAGGAGCGAGCAGTACTTC. Its translation is CASRDSDRSEQYF.

This clonotype was seen repeatedly, ten times or more. This chain uses TRBV7-8 with TRBJ1-2, with D uncertain. V lost 1 base and J 0 bases, leaving 6 bases between the germline ends. Per germline, CDR1 SGHVS and CDR2 FQNEAQ. This CDR3 is 14 amino acids long. CDR3 loop: CASSLDPANYGYTF. In DNA form, the CDR3 reads TGTGCCAGCAGCTTAGATCCCGCTAACTATGGCTACACCTTC.